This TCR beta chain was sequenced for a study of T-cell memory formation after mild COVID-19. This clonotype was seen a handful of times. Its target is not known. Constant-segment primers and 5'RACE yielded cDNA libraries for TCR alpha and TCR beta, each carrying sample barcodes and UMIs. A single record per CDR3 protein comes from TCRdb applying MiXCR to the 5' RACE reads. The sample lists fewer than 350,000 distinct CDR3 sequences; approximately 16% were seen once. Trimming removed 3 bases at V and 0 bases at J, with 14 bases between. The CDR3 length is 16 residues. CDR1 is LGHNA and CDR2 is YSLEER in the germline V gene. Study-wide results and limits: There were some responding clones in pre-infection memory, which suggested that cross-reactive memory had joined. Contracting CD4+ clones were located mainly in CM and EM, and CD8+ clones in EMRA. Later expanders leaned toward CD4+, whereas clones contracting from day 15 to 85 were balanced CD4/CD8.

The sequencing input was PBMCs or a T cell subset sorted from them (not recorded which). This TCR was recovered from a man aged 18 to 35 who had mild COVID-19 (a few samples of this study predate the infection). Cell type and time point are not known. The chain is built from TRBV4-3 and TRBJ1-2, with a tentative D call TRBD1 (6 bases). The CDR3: CASSHRTAETNYGYTF. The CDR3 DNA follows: TGCGCCAGCAGCCACAGGACAGCGGAAACTAACTATGGCTACACCTTC.